Presented here are 12 T cell receptor beta chains from one specimen sequenced in a study of identical twins. TCRdb itself ran the 5' RACE reads through MiXCR, one entry per CDR3 protein. There are about 660,000 distinct CDR3 sequences in the sample; approximately 9% occur only once, and about 0.98% lies in the top ten. This same sample was also taken into another study, of yellow fever vaccine responses in identical twins.

Sequenced sample: PBMCs. Every receptor here comes from a woman aged 18-35 years in good health.

The gene calls are TRBV4-2 and TRBJ2-1, with TRBD2 identical over 13 bases. V shed 3 bases and J 10 bases; nucleotides not matched to a gene: 3. The CDR3 consists of 14 residues. Per the germline V gene, CDR1 is LGHNA and CDR2 is YNFKEQ. This CDR3 reads CASSHTSGGAEQFF. In DNA, the CDR3 is TGTGCCAGCAGCCATACTAGCGGGGGGGCGGAGCAGTTCTTC.

CDR3 in amino acids: CASSEGPGRTNEKLFF. The CDR3 DNA reads as TGTGCCAGCAGTGAGGGTCCTGGGAGAACTAATGAAAAACTGTTTTTT. The gene calls are TRBV2 and TRBJ1-4; no firm D call. V was pared by 3 bases and J by 1 base, with 12 bases between. CDR1 is SNHLY and CDR2 is FYNNEI in the germline V gene. The CDR3 loop spans 16 amino acids.

In its sample, this clonotype was seen many times. The V gene is TRBV7-2, the J gene TRBJ2-7; 8 nucleotides align to TRBD2. CDR1 and CDR2 from the germline V gene are SGHTA and FQGNSA. The length of the CDR3 is 15 residues. The junction had 11 bases not matched to a gene; V was cut back by 5 bases and J by 5 bases. The CDR3 sequence: CASSPNGGVGNEQYF. CDR3 bases: TGTGCCAGCAGCCCAAACGGGGGGGTAGGAAACGAGCAGTACTTC. Using reference TRBV7-2 and TRBJ2-7 for the parts outside the CDR3, the full variable domain is GAGVSQSPSNKVTEKGKDVELRCDPISGHTALYWYRQSLGQGLEFLIYFQGNSAPDKSGLPSDRFSAERTGGSVSTLTIQRTQQEDSAVYLCASSPNGGVGNEQYFGPGTRLTVT.

This clonotype came up many times. J is TRBJ2-1 and V is TRBV29-1; D is undetermined. This CDR3 is built from 14 residues. Germline V lookup: CDR1 SQVTM, CDR2 ANQGSEA. The V and J ends lost 1 base and 6 bases respectively, with 13 bases between them. This chain's CDR3 is CSVEGYRVSNEQFF. Here the CDR3 DNA reads TGCAGCGTTGAAGGATATCGGGTTTCCAATGAGCAGTTCTTC.

This chain joins TRBV28 and TRBJ2-5; D possibly corresponds to TRBD2 (5 bases). Germline CDR1 is MDHEN and CDR2 is SYDVKM. With 3 bases removed from V and 5 bases from J, the gap between germline ends came to 10 bases. This CDR3 contains 13 residues. CDR3 loop: CASSFGLPETQYF. DNA for the CDR3: TGTGCCAGCAGTTTTGGACTTCCGGAGACCCAGTACTTC.

V gene TRBV12-3 or TRBV12-4 combines with J gene TRBJ2-3, with 9 bases matching TRBD1. V shed 6 bases, J shed 0 bases, and the junction held 13 bases outside the gene matches. This CDR3 has 18 amino acids. The CDR3 is CASSLGTGRPQSTDTQYF. The DNA of the CDR3 is TGTGCCAGCAGCCTAGGGACAGGGCGACCTCAGAGCACAGATACGCAGTATTTT.

This clonotype was seen repeatedly, ten times or more. The chain has TRBV11-2 and TRBJ2-5, with 15 bases aligning to TRBD2. Germline CDR1 and CDR2: SGHAT and FQNNGV. V lost 4 bases and J lost 6; bases outside the gene matches: 12. This CDR3 contains 18 residues. The CDR3 DNA reads as TGTGCCAGCAGCTCCCGGACTAGCGGGAGGGCCGATGGGAAGACCCAGTACTTC. It codes for CASSSRTSGRADGKTQYF. The full variable domain, completed using reference TRBV11-2 and TRBJ2-5, is EAGVAQSPRYKIIEKRQSVAFWCNPISGHATLYWYQQILGQGPKLLIQFQNNGVVDDSQLPKDRFSAERLKGVDSTLKIQPAKLEDSAVYLCASSSRTSGRADGKTQYFGPGTRLLVL.

This clonotype was picked up a small number of times. This sequence joins TRBV5-1 and TRBJ2-2; tentatively, D is TRBD2 (6 bases). CDR3 length: 15 amino acids. The V gene lost 4 bases and the J gene lost 5 bases, with 15 bases spanning the gap. Per germline, CDR1 SGHRS and CDR2 YFSETQ. CDR3 loop: CASSPLTAGTGELFF. The CDR3 nucleotides are TGCGCCAGCAGCCCTTTGACTGCGGGGACCGGGGAGCTGTTTTTT.

This clonotype was seen ten or more times. The chain links TRBV4-1 to TRBJ2-5; 7 positions agree with TRBD1. The V segment lost 3 bases and the J segment 3 bases; nucleotides outside the gene matches: 7. This CDR3 spans 15 amino acids. Germline V gene lookup returns CDR1 MGHRA and CDR2 YSYEKL. The CDR3 protein is CASSHPPGTEETQYF. The CDR3 DNA reads as TGCGCCAGCAGCCACCCCCCAGGGACAGAAGAGACCCAGTACTTC.

In this sample, this clonotype turned up many times. V is TRBV12-3 or TRBV12-4 and J is TRBJ1-6; D remains ambiguous. CDR3 length equals 13 residues. Between the trimmed V and J ends, which lost 1 base and 10 bases, there was a span of 8 bases. CDR3 sequence (DNA): TGTGCCAGCAGTTTAGGGGCGGTGTCACCCCTCCACTTT. This translates into CASSLGAVSPLHF.

The table lists this clonotype with many counts. The chain combines TRBV27 with TRBJ2-2; a possible D gene is TRBD1 (5 bases). V was shortened by 3 bases and J by 1 base, with 6 bases between the two germline ends. The V gene's germline CDR1 is MNHEY and CDR2 SMNVEV (reference sequence). The CDR3 extends over 14 amino acids. The CDR3 loop reads CASSFQGNTGELFF. In DNA form, the CDR3 reads TGTGCCAGCAGTTTCCAGGGGAACACCGGGGAGCTGTTTTTT.

V usage is TRBV28 and J usage is TRBJ2-1; D call uncertain. Germline V gene data show CDR1 as MDHEN and CDR2 as SYDVKM. Deletions cut 5 bases from V and 0 bases from J, with 8 bases between. The CDR3 runs to 14 residues. CDR3 protein: CASSAGISYNEQFF. The CDR3 DNA follows: TGTGCCAGCAGTGCTGGGATCTCCTACAATGAGCAGTTCTTC.